These 31 T cell receptor beta chains were sequenced from one sample in a study of cytomegalovirus exposure and HLA in healthy donors. Both 60 Vbeta primers and 13 Jbeta primers went into the PCR. Generated by immunoSEQ multiplex PCR, the TCRdb table keeps only in-frame clones and is missing some. The sample lists tens of thousands of clones, just over 75% occurring once. Material for sequencing was PBMCs. The receptor set was obtained from a man younger than 40 in good health and CMV-seronegative.

V usage is TRBV7-6 and J usage is TRBJ2-2; 9 nucleotides line up with TRBD2. With V trimmed by 7 bases and J by 6 bases, 18 bases remained unmatched. Per germline, CDR1 SGHVS and CDR2 FNYEAQ. The length of the CDR3 is 18 residues. The CDR3 DNA is TGTGCCAGCACCCCGAGGGGTAGCGGGGGTGATGTCTCCGGGGAGCTGTTTTTT. Its translation is CASTPRGSGGDVSGELFF.

CDR3 region: CASSHRGIMAETQYF. CDR3 bases: TGTGCCAGTAGTCACCGCGGGATCATGGCCGAGACCCAGTACTTC. The V call is TRBV19, the J call TRBJ2-5, with D tentatively TRBD2 (6 bases). This CDR3 comprises 15 residues. V was cut by 5 bases and J by 5 bases, with 18 bases left in between. The germline CDR1 and CDR2 sequences are LNHDA and SQIVND (reference sequence).

This rearrangement joins TRBV7-9 to TRBJ2-6, with D perhaps matching TRBD1 (5 bases). Trimming cost V 1 base and J 5 bases, with 9 bases left between them. Germline V gene sequence: CDR1 SEHNR, CDR2 FQNEAQ (reference sequence). The length of the CDR3 is 15 residues. The CDR3 bases are TGTGCCAGCAGCTTAGGGGGCCTCTGGGCCAACGTCCTGACTTTC. Encoded protein: CASSLGGLWANVLTF.

This clone was seen only a few times. The chain couples TRBV6-5 to TRBJ1-2, with 10 bases aligning to TRBD1. Germline V gene data show CDR1 as MNHEY and CDR2 as SVGAGI. The CDR3 has 15 amino acids. V dropped 6 bases and J dropped 4; count of bases not matched to a gene: 8. The CDR3 reads CASRPGTGDSYGYTF. In nucleotides, the CDR3 is TGTGCCAGCAGACCCGGGACAGGGGATTCCTATGGCTACACCTTC.

This clone appeared a few times. The chain recombines TRBV6-5 with TRBJ1-6; weak D call: TRBD1 (5 bases). The CDR3 consists of 15 residues. CDR1 is MNHEY and CDR2 is SVGAGI in the germline V gene. V was cut by 6 bases and J by 9 bases, with 18 bases left in between. CDR3 protein: CASSGTRGSASPLHF. CDR3 nucleotides: TGTGCCAGCAGCGGGACCCGGGGGTCAGCTTCACCCCTCCACTTT.

This clone showed up just once. Its ends do not fully match the called genes, so a read error is possible. The chain carries TRBV7-9 and TRBJ2-7, with 11 bases identical to TRBD2. The CDR3 contains 15 residues. Germline values: CDR1 SEHNR, CDR2 FQNEAQ (reference sequence). The CDR3 region is CSSTHTSGGPYEQYF. The CDR3 nucleotides read TGTTCCAGCACACATACTAGCGGGGGACCTTACGAGCAGTACTTC.

This chain connects TRBV27 to TRBJ1-4, with 8 positions matching TRBD1. Per germline, CDR1 MNHEY and CDR2 SMNVEV (reference sequence). J was trimmed by 4 bases and V by 2 bases; bases with no gene match: 9. This CDR3 is 17 amino acids long. The chain's CDR3 is CASSLGRGRVGNEKLFF. The CDR3 DNA is TGTGCCAGCAGTTTAGGCAGGGGGCGAGTGGGTAATGAAAAACTGTTTTTT.

The chain couples TRBV6-5 to TRBJ1-1; TRBD1 matches at 7 bases. The V gene end was trimmed by 6 bases and the J gene end by 8 bases; junction bases not matched to a gene: 3. The germline V gene has CDR1 MNHEY and CDR2 SVGAGI. The CDR3 is made up of 11 amino acids. In nucleotides, the CDR3 is TGTGCCAGCAGCCGGGACAGAGAAGCTTTCTTT. Its translation is CASSRDREAFF.

This clone occurred a few times. V usage is TRBV15 and J usage is TRBJ1-1, with D maybe TRBD1 (6 bases). Trimming removed 1 base at V and 7 bases at J, with 16 bases between. The CDR3 has 15 residues. CDR1 is LNHNV, CDR2 YYDKDF, per germline (reference sequence). The chain's CDR3 is CATSRGVAGEIEAFF. CDR3 DNA sequence: TGTGCCACCAGCAGAGGGGTTGCAGGGGAAATTGAAGCTTTCTTT.

This chain links TRBV10-3 with TRBJ1-1; D is possibly TRBD1 (6 bases). CDR3 length: 13 residues. The germline gives CDR1 ENHRY, CDR2 SYGVKD. V shed 6 bases and J shed 3 bases, with 11 bases lying between them. CDR3 amino acids: CAIRDRTDTEAFF. In DNA, the CDR3 is TGTGCCATCAGAGACAGGACGGACACTGAAGCTTTCTTT.

This sequence joins TRBV27 and TRBJ2-7, with 9 bases matching TRBD1. The CDR3 totals 15 residues. With V trimmed by 2 bases and J by 5 bases, 7 bases remained unmatched. Germline V lookup: CDR1 MNHEY, CDR2 SMNVEV (reference sequence). CDR3 coding DNA: TGTGCCAGCAGTTTACGGCCGACAGGGGGAGACGAGCAGTACGTC. This codes for CASSLRPTGGDEQYV.

V and J are TRBV18 and TRBJ2-1; 11 nucleotides match TRBD2. Trimming took 2 bases from V and 7 from J; bases not matched to a gene: 10. The CDR3 is 17 amino acids. The germline V gene encodes CDR1 KGHSH and CDR2 LQKENI. The CDR3 nucleotides read TGTGCCAGCTCACCATGGGTAGCGGGAGGGCCGAGGAATGAGCAGTTCTTC. This sequence encodes CASSPWVAGGPRNEQFF.

This clone was picked up a small number of times. The chain links TRBV10-3 to TRBJ2-2; 10 bases are shared with TRBD1. Trimming removed 8 bases from V and 5 bases from J; junction bases left unmatched: 11. This CDR3 spans 16 amino acids. The germline V gene has CDR1 ENHRY and CDR2 SYGVKD. The CDR3 DNA sequence: TGTGCCATCGCCCCCCGGGACAGGGGAAGGACCGGGGAGCTGTTTTTT. Residues: CAIAPRDRGRTGELFF.

The DNA for the CDR3 is TGTGCCAGCAGTGAAGTTCGGGGGGGGCTTTATGGCTACACCTTC. Amino acids: CASSEVRGGLYGYTF. V and J are TRBV2 and TRBJ1-2; D might be TRBD1 (6 bases). CDR3 length: 15 amino acids. Trimming removed 1 base at V and 5 bases at J, with 14 bases between. The germline gives CDR1 SNHLY, CDR2 FYNNEI.

The chain is built from TRBV7-9 and TRBJ2-3; the D gene is possibly TRBD2 (6 bases). Germline CDR1 and CDR2: SEHNR and FQNEAQ (reference sequence). This CDR3 has 15 amino acids. Trimming took 1 base from V and 1 from J, leaving 9 bases between them. As DNA, the CDR3 is TGTGCCAGCAGCTTAGTTGCGGGACGCACAGATACGCAGTATTTT. Protein product: CASSLVAGRTDTQYF.

The CDR3 reads CASSEYGGFYEQYV. The DNA of the CDR3 is TGTGCCAGCAGTGAATATGGCGGCTTCTACGAGCAGTACGTC. This chain joins TRBV6-1 and TRBJ2-7; no clear D. Trimming removed 2 bases at V and 3 bases at J, with 11 bases between. Germline-derived CDR1 and CDR2 are MNHNS and SASEGT. The CDR3 spans 14 residues.

The J gene is TRBJ1-2, the V gene TRBV5-5; D ambiguous. The CDR3 contains 13 residues. The V and J ends lost 4 bases and 10 bases respectively, with 17 bases between them. Germline V gene lookup returns CDR1 SGHKS and CDR2 YYEKEE (reference sequence). The CDR3 nucleotides read TGTGCCAGCAGCCCCTGGGATGGGGAGGTCTACACCTTC. Translation: CASSPWDGEVYTF.

V gene TRBV5-6 combines with J gene TRBJ2-1; D unresolved. Germline V CDR1 and CDR2: SGHDT, YYEEEE. V was cut by 4 bases and J by 1 base, with 9 bases left in between. The length of the CDR3 is 14 residues. The CDR3 region is CASSKTGSYNEQFF. As DNA, the CDR3 is TGTGCCAGCAGCAAAACCGGGTCCTACAATGAGCAGTTCTTC.

The V call is TRBV5-1, the J call TRBJ1-1, with 7 bases matching TRBD1. Per germline, CDR1 SGHRS and CDR2 YFSETQ. The CDR3 consists of 16 residues. Unmatched junction bases numbered 13, after V lost 4 bases and J lost 4 bases. CDR3 loop: CASSRDPQGDGTEAFF. CDR3 nucleotides: TGCGCCAGCAGCAGGGACCCCCAGGGGGACGGCACTGAAGCTTTCTTT.

J is TRBJ1-2 and V is TRBV7-9, with D possibly TRBD1 on 6 matching bases. The CDR3 runs to 14 residues. The V gene's germline CDR1 is SEHNR and CDR2 FQNEAQ (reference sequence). V was clipped by 4 bases and J by 5 bases, with 14 bases between them. The DNA for the CDR3 is TGTGCCAGCAGCTCAGGACAGTTCGCTTATGGCTACACCTTC. Translating gives CASSSGQFAYGYTF.

The rearrangement links TRBV19 to TRBJ1-2, with unresolved D. Germline CDR1 LNHDA, CDR2 SQIVND (reference sequence). The V end was cut by 5 bases, the J end by 4 bases, with 23 bases between. The CDR3 runs to 17 residues. The CDR3 DNA follows: TGTGCCAGTAGTGCCAATGTTGGGCAGACCCTTGGCTATGGCTACACCTTC. It encodes CASSANVGQTLGYGYTF.

V is TRBV5-8 and J is TRBJ1-5, with D perhaps matching TRBD1 (6 bases). Germline V gives CDR1 SGHTS, CDR2 YDEGEE. V lost 2 bases to trimming and J lost 6 bases, with 15 bases between them. The CDR3 extends over 15 amino acids. The chain's CDR3 is CASSFSRGDVQPQHF. DNA for the CDR3: TGTGCCAGCAGCTTTTCCAGGGGTGACGTTCAGCCCCAGCATTTT.

The chain joins TRBV5-4 to TRBJ1-2, with 10 bases matching TRBD1. V lost 3 bases and J lost 6; bases outside the gene matches: 8. The CDR3 spans 15 residues. The V gene's germline CDR1 is SGHNT and CDR2 YYREEE (reference sequence). CDR3 region: CASSSRDRGGNGYTF. The CDR3 nucleotides are TGTGCCAGCAGCTCCCGGGACAGGGGAGGGAATGGCTACACCTTC.

The rearrangement uses TRBV5-1 and TRBJ1-2; D call uncertain. V dropped 2 bases and J dropped 7 bases, with 15 bases sitting between them. The CDR3 is 14 residues long. The germline gives CDR1 SGHRS, CDR2 YFSETQ. The CDR3 region has the DNA TGCGCCAGCAGCTTAATCTCCGGGGAGGGTGGCTACACCTTC. Translation gives CASSLISGEGGYTF.

CDR3 sequence: CASSLALSGIGYTF. CDR3 bases: TGTGCCAGCAGCTTAGCGCTGTCAGGGATCGGCTACACCTTC. The chain couples TRBV7-9 to TRBJ1-2; tentative D call: TRBD1 (5 bases). This CDR3 comprises 14 residues. The germline gives CDR1 SEHNR, CDR2 FQNEAQ (reference sequence). The V and J ends lost 0 bases and 8 bases respectively, with 13 bases between them.

The chain uses TRBV9 and TRBJ2-1; a weak D match, TRBD2 (6 bases). There are 13 residues in the CDR3. Trimming shortened V by 0 bases and J by 8 bases, and 9 bases separated the two germline ends. Per the germline V gene, CDR1 is SGDLS and CDR2 is YYNGEE. The CDR3 sequence: CASSVVADHEQFF. DNA for the CDR3: TGTGCCAGCAGCGTAGTAGCGGACCATGAGCAGTTCTTC.

This clone was seen a few times. The CDR3 loop reads CASSHSYGQAQHF. CDR3 DNA: TGTGCCAGCTCACACTCCTACGGACAGGCCCAGCATTTT. The chain employs TRBV18 and TRBJ1-5; 7 bases are shared with TRBD1. J gave up 11 bases and V 4 bases, and 8 bases lay outside the gene matches. From germline, CDR1 is KGHSH and CDR2 LQKENI. This CDR3 is built from 13 residues. Variable domain in full (rest from reference TRBV18 and TRBJ1-5): NAGVMQNPRHLVRRRGQEARLRCSPMKGHSHVYWYRQLPEEGLKFMVYLQKENIIDESGMPKERFSAEFPKEGPSILRIQQVVRGDSAAYFCASSHSYGQAQHFGDGTRLSIL.

V and J are TRBV13 and TRBJ2-1, with 7 positions matching TRBD2. Germline lookup yields CDR1 PRHDT and CDR2 FYEKMQ (reference sequence). This CDR3 contains 15 residues. J gave up 3 bases and V 4 bases, and 6 bases lay outside the gene matches. In nucleotides, the CDR3 is TGTGCCAGCAGCTCAATAGCGGGTTTCTACAATGAGCAGTTCTTC. Translation: CASSSIAGFYNEQFF.

This clone was counted a single time. This chain uses TRBV5-1 with TRBJ2-1; D gene unclear. V lost 3 bases to trimming and J lost 10 bases, with 8 bases between them. CDR3 length: 11 amino acids. Germline loops: CDR1 SGHRS, CDR2 YFSETQ. The CDR3 reads CASSSAGEQFF. CDR3 coding DNA: TGCGCCAGCAGCTCCGCCGGGGAGCAGTTCTTC.

The chain links TRBV5-1 to TRBJ1-6, with D unresolved. Deletions cut 0 bases from V and 5 bases from J, with 9 bases between. CDR3 length: 15 amino acids. Germline CDR1 SGHRS, CDR2 YFSETQ. CDR3 amino acids: CASSLGARDNSPLHF. DNA of the CDR3: TGCGCCAGCAGCTTGGGGGCACGCGATAATTCACCCCTCCACTTT.

The chain recombines TRBV2 with TRBJ1-2; D might be TRBD1 (6 bases). The length of the CDR3 is 13 residues. With 6 bases removed from V and 4 bases from J, the gap between germline ends came to 12 bases. From germline, CDR1 is SNHLY and CDR2 FYNNEI. CDR3 sequence reads: CASSEGHIYGYTF. CDR3 nucleotide sequence: TGTGCCAGCAGCGAGGGACACATCTATGGCTACACCTTC.